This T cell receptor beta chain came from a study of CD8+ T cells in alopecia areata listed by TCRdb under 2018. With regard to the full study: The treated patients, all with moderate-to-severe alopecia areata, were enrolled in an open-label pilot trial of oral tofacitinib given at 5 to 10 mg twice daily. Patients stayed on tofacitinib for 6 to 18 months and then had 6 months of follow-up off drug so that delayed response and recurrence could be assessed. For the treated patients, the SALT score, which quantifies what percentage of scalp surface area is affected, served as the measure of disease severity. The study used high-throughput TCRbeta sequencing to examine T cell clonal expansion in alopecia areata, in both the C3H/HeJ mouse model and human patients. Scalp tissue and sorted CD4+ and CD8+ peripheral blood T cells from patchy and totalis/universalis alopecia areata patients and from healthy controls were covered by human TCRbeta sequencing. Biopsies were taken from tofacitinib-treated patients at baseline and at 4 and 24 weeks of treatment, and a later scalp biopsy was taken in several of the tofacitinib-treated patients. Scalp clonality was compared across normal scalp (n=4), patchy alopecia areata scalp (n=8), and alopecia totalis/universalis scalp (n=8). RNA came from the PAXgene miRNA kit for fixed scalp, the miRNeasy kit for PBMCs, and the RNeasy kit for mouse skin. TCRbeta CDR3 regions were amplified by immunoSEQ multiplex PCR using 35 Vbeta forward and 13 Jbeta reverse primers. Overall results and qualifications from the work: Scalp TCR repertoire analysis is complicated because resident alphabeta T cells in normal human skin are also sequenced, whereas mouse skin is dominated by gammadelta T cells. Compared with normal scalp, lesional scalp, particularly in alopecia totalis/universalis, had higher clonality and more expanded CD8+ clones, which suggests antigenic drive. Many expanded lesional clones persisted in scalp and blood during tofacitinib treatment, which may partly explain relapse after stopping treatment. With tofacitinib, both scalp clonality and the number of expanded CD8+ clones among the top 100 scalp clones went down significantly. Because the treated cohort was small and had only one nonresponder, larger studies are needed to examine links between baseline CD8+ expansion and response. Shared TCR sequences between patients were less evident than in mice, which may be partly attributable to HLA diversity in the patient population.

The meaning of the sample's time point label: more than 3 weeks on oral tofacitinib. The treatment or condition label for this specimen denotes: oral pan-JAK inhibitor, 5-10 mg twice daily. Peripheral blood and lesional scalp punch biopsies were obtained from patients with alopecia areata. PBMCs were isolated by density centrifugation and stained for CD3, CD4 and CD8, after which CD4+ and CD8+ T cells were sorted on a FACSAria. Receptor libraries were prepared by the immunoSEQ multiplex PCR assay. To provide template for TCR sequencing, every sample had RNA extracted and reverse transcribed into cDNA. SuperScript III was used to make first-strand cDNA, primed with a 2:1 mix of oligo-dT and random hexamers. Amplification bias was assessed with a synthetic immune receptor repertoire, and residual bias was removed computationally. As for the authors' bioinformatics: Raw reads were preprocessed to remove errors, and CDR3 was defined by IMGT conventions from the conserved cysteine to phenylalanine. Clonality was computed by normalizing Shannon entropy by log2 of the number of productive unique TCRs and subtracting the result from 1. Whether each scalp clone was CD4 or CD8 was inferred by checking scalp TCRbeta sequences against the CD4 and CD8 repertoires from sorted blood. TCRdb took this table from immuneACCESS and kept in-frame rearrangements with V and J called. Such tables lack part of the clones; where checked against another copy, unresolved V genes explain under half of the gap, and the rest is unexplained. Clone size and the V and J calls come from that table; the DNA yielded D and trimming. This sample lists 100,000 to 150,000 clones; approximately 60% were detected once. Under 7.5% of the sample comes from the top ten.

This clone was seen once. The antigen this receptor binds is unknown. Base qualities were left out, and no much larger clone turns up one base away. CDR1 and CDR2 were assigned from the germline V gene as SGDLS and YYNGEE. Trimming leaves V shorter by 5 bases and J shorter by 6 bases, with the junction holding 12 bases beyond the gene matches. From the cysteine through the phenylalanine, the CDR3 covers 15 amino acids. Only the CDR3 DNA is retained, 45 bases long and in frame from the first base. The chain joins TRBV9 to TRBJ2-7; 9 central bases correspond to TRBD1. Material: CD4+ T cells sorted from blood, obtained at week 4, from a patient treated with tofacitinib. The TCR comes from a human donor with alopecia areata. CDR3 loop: CASSLLGDRDGEQYF. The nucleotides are TGTGCCAGCAGTCTTCTTGGGGACAGGGATGGCGAGCAGTACTTC. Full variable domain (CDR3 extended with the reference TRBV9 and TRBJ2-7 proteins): DSGVTQTPKHLITATGQRVTLRCSPRSGDLSVYWYQQSLDQGLQFLIQYYNGEERAKGNILERFSAQQFPDLHSELNLSSLELGDSALYFCASSLLGDRDGEQYFGPGTRLTVT.